This T cell receptor beta chain was captured by sequencing in a study of cytomegalovirus exposure and HLA in healthy donors. Findings and limits, study-wide: According to a later analysis, TCR clusters from the first cohort tended to co-occur in the 120 or so validation repertoires.

A word on this clone: Its antigen is unidentified.

The assay was immunoSEQ multiplex PCR, and TCRdb's table has in-frame clones only and misses some. The table has over 150,000 clones, 65% to 85% seen once. The V end was cut by 6 bases, the J end by 1 base, with 18 bases between. CDR1 and CDR2 from the germline V gene are WSHSY and SAAADI. This CDR3 is 17 amino acids long. The chain is built from TRBV10-2 and TRBJ2-2; TRBD2 is a possible D gene (5 bases). The source is a woman aged 18-29 years in good health and CMV-seropositive. Material for sequencing was PBMCs. DNA of the CDR3: TGCGCCAGCAGCCCGAGTCGCCCAGAGGGGAACACCGGGGAGCTGTTTTTT. Residues: CASSPSRPEGNTGELFF.